The entry below gives a single T cell receptor beta chain sequence along with its context. The table lists this clonotype with a few counts. No antigen is known for it. Qualities for individual bases were not recorded, and no much larger clone is one base off. This entry comes from a study of T-cell reconstitution after alpha-beta-depleted transplantation in children (dated by TCRdb to the mid-2010s). Context from the whole study: Using TCR repertoire profiling, the study quantitatively followed how T-cell immune reconstitution unfolded in children after TCRalphabeta/CD19-depleted allogeneic hematopoietic cell transplantation.

CDR1 is given as SQVTM and CDR2 as ANQGSEA, both from the germline V gene. The CDR3 runs 11 residues from the cysteine to the phenylalanine. Only the CDR3 DNA stays, 33 bases, in frame from base 1. The junction carries 4 bases between V and J, which are trimmed by 0 bases and 7 bases respectively. The library was produced with PCR. Sequencing was carried out with an Illumina HiSeq 2500. To normalize quantification of the TCRbeta repertoire, the TCR libraries were built with molecular barcoding that relied on unique molecular identifiers. Through fastp at Q25 and MiXCR, TCRdb rebuilt clones from the public reads, retaining in-frame beta chains. Duplicate CDR3 protein sequences are folded into a single record with the most common DNA and genes. The sample table shows 490,000 or so distinct CDR3 sequences, and roughly an eighth are seen once. The top ten constitute around 6.1% of the sample.

The rearranged chain carries TRBV29-1 and TRBJ2-1, with the D gene uncertain. The sequence was collected from a human donor who donated a stem cell graft to a child with combined immunodeficiency. Sequenced material: PBMCs from the stem cell graft donor, taken from the stem cell graft. The DNA is as follows: TGCAGCGTTGAAGAATGGAATGAGCAGTTCTTC. The resulting protein is CSVEEWNEQFF.